The 10 T cell receptor beta chains listed next were all sequenced from one sample in a study of blood T cells in healthy people across ages. A sample-barcoded 5' primer and a J-beta primer mix were used in a second PCR of roughly 7 to 11 cycles. TCRdb re-derived calls from the 5' RACE reads in MiXCR, one entry per CDR3 protein. The sample yields hundreds of thousands of distinct CDR3 sequences, more than 45% seen once. Sequenced: blood. The source of these receptors is a man aged 80 or over in good health.

This chain links TRBV28 with TRBJ2-1, with D perhaps matching TRBD1 (5 bases). The tail of the sequence fits TRBJ2-7 better, so the J call may be wrong. The germline CDR1 and CDR2 sequences are MDHEN and SYDVKM. This CDR3 is built from 14 residues. The CDR3 bases are TGTGCCAGTAGACCCAGGGCAGTCTACAATGAGCAGTACTTC. Protein: CASRPRAVYNEQYF.

The chain employs TRBV7-2 and TRBJ1-1; maybe TRBD1 (5 bases). The CDR3 is 15 amino acids. V lost 5 bases, J lost 1 base, and 14 bases lay in between. From germline, CDR1 is SGHTA and CDR2 FQGNSA. The CDR3 reads CASSLGAGGNTEAFF. The CDR3 DNA follows: TGTGCCAGCAGCCTCGGGGCGGGGGGGAACACTGAAGCTTTCTTT.

The gene calls are TRBV27 and TRBJ2-3; TRBD2 matches at 7 bases. Germline values: CDR1 MNHEY, CDR2 SMNVEV (reference sequence). Unmatched junction bases numbered 13, after V lost 10 bases and J lost 0 bases. The CDR3 is 16 residues long. The CDR3 loop reads CATTAQGAGSTDTQYF. The CDR3 DNA sequence: TGTGCCACCACTGCTCAAGGAGCGGGAAGCACAGATACGCAGTATTTT.

V usage is TRBV4-2 and J usage is TRBJ2-1; 7 bases map to TRBD2. The CDR3 totals 16 residues. Germline V CDR1 and CDR2: LGHNA, YNFKEQ. J lost 0 bases, V lost 4 bases, and 6 bases had no gene match. The CDR3 DNA reads TGTGCCAGCAGCCCCCGACTAGCCGACTCCTACAATGAGCAGTTCTTC. This translates into CASSPRLADSYNEQFF.

The gene calls are TRBV28 and TRBJ2-3; 9 nucleotides agree with TRBD2. Trimming took 8 bases from V and 0 from J; bases not matched to a gene: 9. This CDR3 spans 16 amino acids. Germline lookup yields CDR1 MDHEN and CDR2 SYDVKM. CDR3 sequence (DNA): TGTGCCAGCGAACTAGCGGGCTTATCTAGCACAGATACGCAGTATTTT. It encodes CASELAGLSSTDTQYF.

The rearrangement joins TRBV28 to TRBJ2-7; no clear D. The germline V and J ends were trimmed by 5 bases and 4 bases, with 15 bases remaining between them. Germline assignment: CDR1 MDHEN and CDR2 SYDVKM. This CDR3 contains 14 residues. This CDR3 is CASSPDEALYEQYF. The CDR3 nucleotides read TGTGCCAGCAGTCCCGACGAGGCCCTTTACGAGCAGTACTTC.

The rearrangement links TRBV2 to TRBJ2-1; TRBD2 aligns across 10 bases. This CDR3 is built from 14 residues. Germline CDR1 and CDR2: SNHLY and FYNNEI. The J segment lost 9 bases and the V segment lost 8 bases, leaving 10 bases of the junction unmatched. The CDR3 DNA reads TGTGCCAGCCAGGGGTCTAGCGGGAGTGGTGAGCAGTTCTTC. Encoded protein: CASQGSSGSGEQFF.

There are many counts of this clonotype. The V and J genes are TRBV6-2 or TRBV6-3 and TRBJ2-7; no clear D gene. This CDR3 spans 11 amino acids. V was cut by 2 bases and J by 2 bases, with 1 base left in between. Germline CDR1 MNHEY, CDR2 SVGEGT. This CDR3 reads CASSYTYEQYF. The CDR3, as DNA: TGTGCCAGCAGTTACACCTACGAGCAGTACTTC.

This chain connects TRBV20-1 to TRBJ2-5; D is undetermined. This CDR3 has 13 residues. V lost 6 bases to trimming and J lost 0 bases, with 11 bases between them. Germline-derived CDR1 and CDR2 are DFQATT and SNEGSKA (reference sequence). The CDR3 loop reads CSASRNYQETQYF. CDR3 in DNA: TGCAGTGCATCTCGGAACTACCAAGAGACCCAGTACTTC.

The chain recombines TRBV4-3 with TRBJ1-6, with 7 bases identical to TRBD1. CDR3 size: 17 residues. Germline V gives CDR1 LGHNA, CDR2 YSLEER. Trimming took 1 base from V and 5 from J; bases not matched to a gene: 8. CDR3 in amino acids: CASSQASRGQNNSPLHF. As DNA, the CDR3 is TGCGCCAGCAGCCAAGCGTCGCGGGGACAGAATAATTCACCCCTCCACTTT.